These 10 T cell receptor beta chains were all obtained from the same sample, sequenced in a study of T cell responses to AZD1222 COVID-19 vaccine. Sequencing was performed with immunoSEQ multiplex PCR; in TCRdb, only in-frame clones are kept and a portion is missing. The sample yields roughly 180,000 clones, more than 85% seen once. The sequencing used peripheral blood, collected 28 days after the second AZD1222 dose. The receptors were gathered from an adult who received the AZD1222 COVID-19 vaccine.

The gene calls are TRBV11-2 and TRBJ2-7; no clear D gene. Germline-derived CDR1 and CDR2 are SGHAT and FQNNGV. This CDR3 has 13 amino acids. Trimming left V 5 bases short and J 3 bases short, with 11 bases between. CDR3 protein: CASSLRVFYEQYF. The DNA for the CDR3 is TGTGCCAGCAGCCTAAGGGTATTCTACGAGCAGTACTTC.

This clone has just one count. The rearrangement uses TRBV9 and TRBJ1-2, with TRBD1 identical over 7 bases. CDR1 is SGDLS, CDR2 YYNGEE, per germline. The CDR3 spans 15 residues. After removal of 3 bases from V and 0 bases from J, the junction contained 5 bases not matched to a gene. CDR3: CASSARQGSNYGYTF. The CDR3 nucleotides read TGTGCCAGCAGCGCCAGACAGGGTTCTAACTATGGCTACACCTTC.

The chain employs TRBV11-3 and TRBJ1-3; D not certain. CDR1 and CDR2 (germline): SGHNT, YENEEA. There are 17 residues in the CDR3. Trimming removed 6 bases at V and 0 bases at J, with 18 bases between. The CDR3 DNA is TGTGCCAGCAGGGACCCACGAGGAACGATCTCTGGAAACACCATATATTTT. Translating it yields CASRDPRGTISGNTIYF.

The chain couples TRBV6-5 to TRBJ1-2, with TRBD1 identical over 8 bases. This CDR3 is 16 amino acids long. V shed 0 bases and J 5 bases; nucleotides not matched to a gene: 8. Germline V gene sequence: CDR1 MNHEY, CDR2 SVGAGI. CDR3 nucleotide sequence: TGTGCCAGCAGTTACTCGAGCAGGGGGCTCTGGTATGGCTACACCTTC. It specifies CASSYSSRGLWYGYTF.

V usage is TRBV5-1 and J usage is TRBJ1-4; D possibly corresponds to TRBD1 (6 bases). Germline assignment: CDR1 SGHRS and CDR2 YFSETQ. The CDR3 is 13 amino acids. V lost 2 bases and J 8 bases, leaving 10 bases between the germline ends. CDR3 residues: CASSLRQAEKLFF. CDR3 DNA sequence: TGCGCCAGCAGCTTAAGACAGGCCGAAAAACTGTTTTTT.

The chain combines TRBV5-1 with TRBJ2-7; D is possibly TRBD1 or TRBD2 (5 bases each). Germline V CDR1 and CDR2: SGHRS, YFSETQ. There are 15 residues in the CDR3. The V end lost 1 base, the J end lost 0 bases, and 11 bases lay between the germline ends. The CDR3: CASSLNAGSSYEQYF. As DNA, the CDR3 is TGCGCCAGCAGCTTGAACGCAGGGAGCTCCTACGAGCAGTACTTC.

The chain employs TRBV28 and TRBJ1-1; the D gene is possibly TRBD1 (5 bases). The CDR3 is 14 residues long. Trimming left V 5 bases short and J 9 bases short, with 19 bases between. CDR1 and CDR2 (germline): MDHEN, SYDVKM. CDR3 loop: CASSVPSPGPQAFF. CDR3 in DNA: TGTGCCAGCAGTGTTCCCTCCCCGGGACCCCAAGCTTTCTTT. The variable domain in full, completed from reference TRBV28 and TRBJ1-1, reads DVKVTQSSRYLVKRTGEKVFLECVQDMDHENMFWYRQDPGLGLRLIYFSYDVKMKEKGDIPEGYSVSREKKERFSLILESASTNQTSMYLCASSVPSPGPQAFFGQGTRLTVV.

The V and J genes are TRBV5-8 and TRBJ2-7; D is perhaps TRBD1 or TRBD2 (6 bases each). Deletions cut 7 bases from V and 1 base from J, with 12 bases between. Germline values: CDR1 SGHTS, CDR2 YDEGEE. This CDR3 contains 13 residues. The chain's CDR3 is CASSWRGSYEQYF. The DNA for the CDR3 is TGTGCCAGCTCCTGGAGGGGGTCCTACGAGCAGTACTTC.

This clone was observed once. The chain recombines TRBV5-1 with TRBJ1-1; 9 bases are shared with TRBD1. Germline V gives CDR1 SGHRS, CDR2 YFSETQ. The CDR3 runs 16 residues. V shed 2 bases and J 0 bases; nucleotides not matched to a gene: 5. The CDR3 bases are TGCGCCAGCAGCTTAGGGACAGGGACAATGAACACTGAAGCTTTCTTT. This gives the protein CASSLGTGTMNTEAFF.

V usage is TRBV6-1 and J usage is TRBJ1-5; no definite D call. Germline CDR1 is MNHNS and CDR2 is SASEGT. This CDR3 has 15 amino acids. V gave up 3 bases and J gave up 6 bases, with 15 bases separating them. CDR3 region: CASSETVIEGQPQHF. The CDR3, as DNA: TGTGCCAGCAGTGAGACGGTGATAGAGGGTCAGCCCCAGCATTTT.